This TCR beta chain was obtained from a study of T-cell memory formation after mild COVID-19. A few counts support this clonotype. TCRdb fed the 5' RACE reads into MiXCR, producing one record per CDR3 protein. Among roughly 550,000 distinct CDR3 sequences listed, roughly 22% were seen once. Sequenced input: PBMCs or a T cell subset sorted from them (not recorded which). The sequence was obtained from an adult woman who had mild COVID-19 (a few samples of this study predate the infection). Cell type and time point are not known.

The CDR3 coding sequence is TGTGCCAGCAGCCCAGTTGGGGATACGCAGTATTTT. Translating it yields CASSPVGDTQYF. The chain links TRBV7-8 to TRBJ2-3; D not certain. Trimming cost V 5 bases and J 6 bases, with 9 bases left between them. This CDR3 region has 12 residues. Germline CDR1 is SGHVS and CDR2 is FQNEAQ.